Below are 31 T cell receptor beta chains sequenced from a single sample in a study of T cells in Graves' hyperthyroidism and ophthalmopathy. TCR beta CDR3 region amplification was performed from RNA transcripts. Primed by the HTBI set, a first-round RT-PCR was run on the TCR CDR3. TCRdb re-called the multiplex PCR reads through MiXCR, storing one row per CDR3 protein. This table holds hundreds of thousands of distinct CDR3 sequences, roughly 20% found once. Sample: blood. The source of these receptors is a young man with Graves' ophthalmopathy.

This chain links TRBV6-4 with TRBJ2-1; a possible D gene is TRBD2 (5 bases). The CDR3 sequence is 17 residues long. Germline CDR1 MRHNA, CDR2 SNTAGT. With 4 bases removed from V and 0 bases from J, the gap between germline ends came to 16 bases. The CDR3 bases are TGTGCCAGCAGTGGCAGGACTTTAAGGAGCTCCTACAATGAGCAGTTCTTC. It encodes CASSGRTLRSSYNEQFF.

The chain links TRBV20-1 to TRBJ2-5, with 7 bases that match TRBD1. Per germline, CDR1 DFQATT and CDR2 SNEGSKA (reference sequence). With V trimmed by 0 bases and J by 5 bases, 6 bases remained unmatched. The CDR3 contains 14 residues. The CDR3 bases are TGCAGTGCTAGAGACGAGGGGGCCGGTGAGACCCAGTACTTC. Amino acids: CSARDEGAGETQYF.

This clonotype was recorded at least ten times. The chain combines TRBV27 with TRBJ2-1; the D gene is possibly TRBD2 (6 bases). Germline CDR1 and CDR2: MNHEY and SMNVEV (reference sequence). This CDR3 has 15 residues. Trimming removed 5 bases at V and 0 bases at J, with 11 bases between. The CDR3: CASSNSGGSYNEQFF. CDR3 DNA sequence: TGTGCCAGCAGTAATAGCGGAGGCTCCTACAATGAGCAGTTCTTC.

This clonotype appeared many times. The genes are TRBV28 and TRBJ2-7; D tentatively fits TRBD1 or TRBD2 (5 bases each). Trimming stripped 5 bases from V and 7 bases from J, with 9 bases between. Germline V CDR1 and CDR2: MDHEN, SYDVKM. This CDR3 has 11 residues. The CDR3 DNA is TGTGCCAGCAGTACGTGGGGGGAGCAGTACTTC. Amino acid sequence: CASSTWGEQYF.

This chain connects TRBV6-1 to TRBJ2-4, with 8 positions matching TRBD1. Germline lookup yields CDR1 MNHNS and CDR2 SASEGT. CDR3 length: 15 residues. V lost 5 bases and J lost 6; bases outside the gene matches: 9. CDR3 in DNA: TGTGCCAGCAGTCGAAACTCCGGACAGGGAAACATTCAGTACTTC. It is translated as CASSRNSGQGNIQYF.

This clonotype has ten or more counts. CDR3: CASSLDWGAFNEQFF. In DNA, the CDR3 is TGTGCCAGCAGCTTAGATTGGGGGGCGTTCAATGAGCAGTTCTTC. The chain is built from TRBV11-3 and TRBJ2-1; D tentatively reads TRBD1 or TRBD2 (6 bases each). From germline, CDR1 is SGHNT and CDR2 YENEEA. The CDR3 has 15 amino acids. V gave up 0 bases and J gave up 6 bases, with 12 bases separating them.

This clonotype occurred a few times. The rearrangement uses TRBV15 and TRBJ2-5; possibly TRBD2 for D (6 bases). This CDR3 has 12 amino acids. Germline assignment: CDR1 LNHNV and CDR2 YYDKDF (reference sequence). The V and J ends lost 4 bases and 7 bases respectively, with 10 bases between them. This CDR3 is CATSTGLGTQYF. Written as DNA, the CDR3 is TGTGCCACCAGCACGGGACTTGGGACCCAGTACTTC.

The rearrangement joins TRBV19 to TRBJ2-5; no clear D gene. V lost 4 bases and J lost 4, with 10 bases in between. The CDR3 consists of 13 residues. CDR1 and CDR2 from the germline V gene are LNHDA and SQIVND (reference sequence). The CDR3 sequence: CASSRSSGETQYF. For the CDR3, the DNA is TGTGCCAGTAGTAGGAGTTCGGGAGAGACCCAGTACTTC.

On this clonotype itself: One junction end disagrees with the germline gene, perhaps due to a read error. The rearrangement uses TRBV7-9 and TRBJ2-2, with no clear D. Per germline, CDR1 SEHNR and CDR2 FQNEAQ (reference sequence). The CDR3 has 14 residues. CDR3 nucleotide sequence: TGTGCCAGCAGCTTAGGACGGAACCCCGGGGAGCTGTTTTTT. Encoded protein: CASSLGRNPGELFF.

The chain has TRBV6-2 or TRBV6-3 and TRBJ2-3; possible D gene TRBD1, 6 bases. CDR3 size: 16 residues. V shed 5 bases and J shed 3 bases, with 18 bases lying between them. The germline CDR1 and CDR2 sequences are MNHEY and SVGEGT. CDR3 residues: CASSPQQGSNTDTQYF. In nucleotides, the CDR3 is TGTGCCAGCAGTCCCCAACAGGGTTCAAATACAGATACGCAGTATTTT.

This clonotype was seen ten or more times. The V gene is TRBV7-9, the J gene TRBJ1-1; D is unresolved. V lost 3 bases to trimming and J lost 1 base, with 6 bases between them. This CDR3 has 13 residues. Per the germline V gene, CDR1 is SEHNR and CDR2 is FQNEAQ (reference sequence). In DNA form, the CDR3 reads TGTGCCAGCAGCTTTCAAGGGAACACTGAAGCTTTCTTT. Translating it yields CASSFQGNTEAFF. Full variable domain (rest looked up from reference TRBV7-9 and TRBJ1-1): DTGVSQNPRHKITKRGQNVTFRCDPISEHNRLYWYRQTLGQGPEFLTYFQNEAQLEKSRLLSDRFSAERPKGSFSTLEIQRTEQGDSAMYLCASSFQGNTEAFFGQGTRLTVV.

Regarding this clonotype: One end of the junction varies from germline; a read error may be responsible. The chain recombines TRBV7-2 with TRBJ2-7; D is uncertain. This CDR3 spans 11 amino acids. Germline CDR1 reads SGHTA; CDR2 reads FQGNSA. CDR3 coding DNA: TGTGCCAGCAGCTTAGGTGACAAGACGAGCTTC. Translating gives CASSLGDKTSF.

This sequence joins TRBV7-9 and TRBJ1-1; no clear D gene. The ends were cut back, 0 bases at V and 5 bases at J, with 13 bases in the middle. The CDR3 spans 15 residues. Germline CDR1 reads SEHNR; CDR2 reads FQNEAQ (reference sequence). CDR3 DNA: TGTGCCAGCAGCTTAGCGTCAGGCAGTGGGACTGAAGCTTTCTTT. Amino acid sequence: CASSLASGSGTEAFF.

This clonotype was found a few times. The chain couples TRBV29-1 to TRBJ2-2, with unresolved D. The CDR3 runs to 13 residues. V gave up 0 bases and J gave up 7 bases, with 9 bases separating them. The germline CDR1 and CDR2 sequences are SQVTM and ANQGSEA. CDR3 residues: CSVEERGLGELFF. CDR3 coding DNA: TGCAGCGTTGAAGAAAGAGGTCTCGGGGAGCTGTTTTTT.

The chain is built from TRBV7-3 and TRBJ2-3; the match to TRBD1 covers 8 bases. The V gene end was trimmed by 5 bases and the J gene end by 6 bases; junction bases not matched to a gene: 10. Germline assignment: CDR1 SGHTA and CDR2 FQGTGA. This CDR3 comprises 15 residues. The CDR3 here is CASSPRTGFKDTQYF. The DNA of the CDR3 is TGTGCCAGCAGCCCGAGGACAGGGTTCAAGGATACGCAGTATTTT. Complete variable domain (other parts from reference TRBV7-3 and TRBJ2-3): GAGVSQTPSNKVTEKGKYVELRCDPISGHTALYWYRQSLGQGPEFLIYFQGTGAADDSGLPNDRFFAVRPEGSVSTLKIQRTERGDSAVYLCASSPRTGFKDTQYFGPGTRLTVL.

This rearrangement joins TRBV7-8 to TRBJ1-1, with no clear D. This CDR3 is built from 14 residues. Germline CDR1 reads SGHVS; CDR2 reads FQNEAQ. Trimming pared 1 base from V and 4 bases from J, leaving 10 bases between. The CDR3 DNA follows: TGTGCCAGCAGCTTAGTGTTGAGGAGCACTGAAGCTTTCTTT. This gives the protein CASSLVLRSTEAFF.

The J gene is TRBJ2-1, the V gene TRBV10-2, with D uncertain. The CDR3 loop spans 9 amino acids. Germline V lookup: CDR1 WSHSY, CDR2 SAAADI. Trimming stripped 8 bases from V and 8 bases from J, with 4 bases between. The CDR3 DNA reads as TGCGCCAGCGGCCATGAGCAGTTCTTC. Translation: CASGHEQFF.

Points on this clonotype: The junction departs from germline at one end; a sequencing error may be responsible. This chain uses TRBV3-1 with TRBJ2-1, with D possibly being TRBD1 or TRBD2 (5 bases each). The CDR3 is made up of 12 amino acids. Germline CDR1 is LGHDT and CDR2 is YNNKEL (reference sequence). The CDR3 region has the DNA TGTGCCAGCAGCCAAGCGTTCGGGACCACCCTCTTC. Residues: CASSQAFGTTLF.

This clonotype occurred many times. The V gene is TRBV5-1, the J gene TRBJ2-7; 7 bases match TRBD2. Germline V gene lookup returns CDR1 SGHRS and CDR2 YFSETQ. This CDR3 region has 13 residues. Unmatched junction bases numbered 4, after V lost 4 bases and J lost 3 bases. CDR3: CASSRGTNYEQYF. The DNA for the CDR3 is TGCGCCAGCAGCCGGGGGACTAACTACGAGCAGTACTTC.

The V gene is TRBV18, the J gene TRBJ2-1; no reliable D call. This CDR3 has 12 amino acids. Germline V gives CDR1 KGHSH, CDR2 LQKENI. V lost 1 base and J lost 6, with 4 bases in between. The CDR3 nucleotides read TGTGCCAGCTCACCACGACGCAATGAGCAGTTCTTC. The encoded protein is CASSPRRNEQFF.

This clonotype turned up a few times. The chain has TRBV6-4 and TRBJ1-2, with a tentative D call TRBD1 (6 bases). With 6 bases removed from V and 2 bases from J, the gap between germline ends came to 16 bases. The CDR3 runs to 15 residues. The germline V gene encodes CDR1 MRHNA and CDR2 SNTAGT. CDR3 nucleotide sequence: TGTGCCAGCAGCCGAGAGGGACACACCAACTATGGCTACACCTTC. It specifies CASSREGHTNYGYTF.

This clonotype appeared a few times. In nucleotides, the CDR3 is TGCAGTGCCCCAGGGGGGGGAATGAACACTGAAGCTTTCTTT. Amino acids: CSAPGGGMNTEAFF. J is TRBJ1-1 and V is TRBV20-1; TRBD1 matches at 7 bases. CDR1 is DFQATT and CDR2 is SNEGSKA in the germline V gene (reference sequence). This CDR3 is 14 amino acids long. Losses at the gene ends were 6 bases for V and 0 bases for J; bases not matched to a gene: 7.

The chain employs TRBV11-2 and TRBJ1-1, with TRBD1 as a possible D gene (6 bases). Germline V lookup: CDR1 SGHAT, CDR2 FQNNGV. V was pared by 8 bases and J by 10 bases, with 20 bases between. The CDR3 runs to 13 residues. CDR3 DNA: TGTGCCAGCGGCCACAGGGTGAGGGATGGAGCTTTCTTT. Translated, it gives CASGHRVRDGAFF.

The chain recombines TRBV27 with TRBJ2-7; D remains ambiguous. The V end lost 6 bases, the J end lost 4 bases, and 22 bases lay between the germline ends. The CDR3 consists of 16 residues. From germline, CDR1 is MNHEY and CDR2 SMNVEV (reference sequence). CDR3 sequence (DNA): TGTGCCAGCAGCCGCTCTGGGGTCTCGGGCCTTTACGAGCAGTACTTC. As protein: CASSRSGVSGLYEQYF.

About this clonotype itself: Just one base apart from a much larger clone, this may be a read error. J is TRBJ2-1 and V is TRBV11-3; no clear D. CDR1 is SGHNT, CDR2 YENEEA, per germline. This CDR3 has 14 residues. With 8 bases removed from V and 4 bases from J, the gap between germline ends came to 15 bases. Written as DNA, the CDR3 is TGTGCCAGCGGCCCAACGACGGTATACAATGAGCAGTTCTTC. It translates to CASGPTTVYNEQFF.

The genes are TRBV12-3 or TRBV12-4 and TRBJ2-7; D possibly uses TRBD1 or TRBD2 (6 bases each). The CDR3 has 16 residues. V lost 2 bases, J lost 0 bases, and 14 bases lay in between. The CDR3 DNA follows: TGTGCCAGCAGTTTAACCCTAGGGGGGCCCTCCTACGAGCAGTACTTC. This encodes CASSLTLGGPSYEQYF.

Written as DNA, the CDR3 is TGTGCCAGCAGTTACGCGGGAGAAGGAGAGACCCAGTACTTC. The encoded protein is CASSYAGEGETQYF. The chain joins TRBV6-2 or TRBV6-3 to TRBJ2-5, with 7 bases matching TRBD2. V was pared by 2 bases and J by 4 bases, with 4 bases of the junction left unmatched. CDR1 MNHEY and CDR2 SVGEGT come from the germline V gene. The CDR3 runs 14 residues.

The chain employs TRBV27 and TRBJ1-1; tentatively, D is TRBD1 (6 bases). The CDR3 covers 13 residues. Germline CDR1 reads MNHEY; CDR2 reads SMNVEV (reference sequence). V was trimmed by 1 base and J by 11 bases, leaving 14 bases between them. CDR3 amino acids: CASSLLGGRAAFF. DNA for the CDR3: TGTGCCAGCAGTTTATTAGGGGGACGGGCGGCTTTCTTT.

This clonotype has just one count. J is TRBJ2-1 and V is TRBV19; 14 positions match TRBD2. Trimming at V came to 11 bases and at J to 14 bases, leaving 11 bases not matched to a gene. This CDR3 region has 13 residues. Germline CDR1 LNHDA, CDR2 SQIVND (reference sequence). The DNA of the CDR3 is TGTGCCTCCTCCCGAGGGACTAGCGGGAGAAAGTTCTTC. It codes for CASSRGTSGRKFF. The full variable domain, its missing parts supplied by reference TRBV19 and TRBJ2-1, is DGGITQSPKYLFRKEGQNVTLSCEQNLNHDAMYWYRQDPGQGLRLIYYSQIVNDFQKGDIAEGYSVSREKKESFPLTVTSAQKNPTAFYLCASSRGTSGRKFFGPGTRLTVL.

This clonotype was seen repeatedly, ten times or more. This chain links TRBV30 with TRBJ2-5; D gene unclear. Looked up from germline, CDR1 is GTSNPN and CDR2 is SVGIG (reference sequence). This CDR3 spans 13 amino acids. Trimming removed 0 bases from V and 0 bases from J, with 5 bases in between. The CDR3 sequence: CAWSVSYQETQYF. CDR3 nucleotide sequence: TGTGCCTGGAGTGTATCGTACCAAGAGACCCAGTACTTC.

This clonotype was recorded only once. The V call is TRBV11-2, the J call TRBJ2-4; the match to TRBD2 covers 10 bases. V was clipped by 0 bases and J by 6 bases; unmatched bases: 8. Germline-derived CDR1 and CDR2 are SGHAT and FQNNGV. The CDR3 is 17 residues long. In DNA, the CDR3 is TGTGCCAGCAGCTTAGATCCAGCGGGGGGGCCTGGAAACATTCAGTACTTC. It translates to CASSLDPAGGPGNIQYF.